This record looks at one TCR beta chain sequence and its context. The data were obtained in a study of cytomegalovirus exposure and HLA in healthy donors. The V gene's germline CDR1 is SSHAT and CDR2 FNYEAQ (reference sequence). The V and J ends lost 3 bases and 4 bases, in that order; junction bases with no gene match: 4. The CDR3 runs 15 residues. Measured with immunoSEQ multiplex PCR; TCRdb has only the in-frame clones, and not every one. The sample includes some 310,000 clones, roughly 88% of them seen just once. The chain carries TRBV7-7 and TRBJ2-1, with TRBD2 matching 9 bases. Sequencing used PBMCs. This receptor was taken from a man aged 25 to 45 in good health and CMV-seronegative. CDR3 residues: CASSLLAGVYNEQFF. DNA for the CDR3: TGTGCCAGCAGCTTGTTAGCGGGGGTATACAATGAGCAGTTCTTC.